The clone carrying this T cell receptor beta chain was detected many times. The CDR3 runs 16 residues. Trimming removed 5 bases from V and 8 bases from J; junction bases left unmatched: 15. The source of the sample is a study of T-cell reconstitution after alpha-beta-depleted transplantation in children. TCRbeta library preparation incorporated unique molecular identifiers. TCRdb re-analysed the PCR reads in MiXCR, keeping a single row per CDR3 protein. Here the sample spans roughly 190,000 distinct CDR3 sequences, approximately 14% being singletons. The rearrangement joins TRBV12-3 or TRBV12-4 to TRBJ2-1, with TRBD2 matching over 7 bases. The receptor was derived from a human donor who donated a stem cell graft to a child with acute lymphoblastic leukemia. The source was PBMCs from the stem cell graft donor, collected from the stem cell graft. The CDR3 region is CASSPAGDWGFDEQFF. In DNA, the CDR3 is TGTGCCAGCAGTCCCGCGGGAGATTGGGGTTTCGATGAGCAGTTCTTC.